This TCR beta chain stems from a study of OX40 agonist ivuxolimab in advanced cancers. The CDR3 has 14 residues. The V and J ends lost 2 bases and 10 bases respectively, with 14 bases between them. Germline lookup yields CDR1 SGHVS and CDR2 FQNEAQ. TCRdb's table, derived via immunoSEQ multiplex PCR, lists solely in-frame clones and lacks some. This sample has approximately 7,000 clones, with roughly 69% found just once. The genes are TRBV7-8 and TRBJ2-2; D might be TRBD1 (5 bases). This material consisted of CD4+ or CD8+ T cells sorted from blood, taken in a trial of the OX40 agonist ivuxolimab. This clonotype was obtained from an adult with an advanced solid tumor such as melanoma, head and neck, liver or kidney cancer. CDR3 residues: CASSLLTGEEELFF. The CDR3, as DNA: TGTGCCAGCAGCTTACTTACAGGTGAAGAGGAGCTGTTTTTT.